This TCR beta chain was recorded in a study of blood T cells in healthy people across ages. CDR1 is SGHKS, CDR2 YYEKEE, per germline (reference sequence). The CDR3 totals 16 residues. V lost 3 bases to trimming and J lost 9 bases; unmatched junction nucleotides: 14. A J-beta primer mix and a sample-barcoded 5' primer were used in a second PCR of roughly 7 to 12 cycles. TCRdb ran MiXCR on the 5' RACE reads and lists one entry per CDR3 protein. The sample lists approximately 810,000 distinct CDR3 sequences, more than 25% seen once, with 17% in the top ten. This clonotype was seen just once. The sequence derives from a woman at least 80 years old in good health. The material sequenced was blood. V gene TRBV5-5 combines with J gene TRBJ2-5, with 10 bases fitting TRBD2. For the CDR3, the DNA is TGTGCCAGCAGCTCCTCCAGCGGGGGGGCCGAGGAGCCCCAGTACTTC. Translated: CASSSSSGGAEEPQYF.